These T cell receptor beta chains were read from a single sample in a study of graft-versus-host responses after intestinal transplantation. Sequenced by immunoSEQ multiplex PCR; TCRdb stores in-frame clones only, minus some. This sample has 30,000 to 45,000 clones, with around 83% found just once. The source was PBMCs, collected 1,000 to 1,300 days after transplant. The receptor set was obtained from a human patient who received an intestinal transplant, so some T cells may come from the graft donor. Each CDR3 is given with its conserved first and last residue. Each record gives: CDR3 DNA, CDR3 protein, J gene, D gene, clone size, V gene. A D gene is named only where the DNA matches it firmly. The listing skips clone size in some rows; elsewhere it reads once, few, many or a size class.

TGTGCCAGCAGCCAAGTCTGGGAGGGAGGGGCGAATGAGCAGTTCTTC | CASSQVWEGGANEQFF | TRBJ2-1 | TRBD2 | - | TRBV4-2
TGTGCCAGCAGCCAAGCCCCCTGGTTATGGCCGACTAGCGGGGAGACCCAGTACTTC | CASSQAPWLWPTSGETQYF | TRBJ2-5 | TRBD2 | - | TRBV4-2
TGTGCCAGCAGTCCCGGACTGCCCTCCTACGAGCAGTACTTC | CASSPGLPSYEQYF | TRBJ2-7 | - | - | TRBV2
TGTGCCAGCAGTCCCACCCCGGAGGGGGTGGGGGAGCAGTACTTC | CASSPTPEGVGEQYF | TRBJ2-7 | - | - | TRBV6-1
TGTGCCAGCAGGGGGACGTGGCTGGGTACGCAGTATTTT | CASRGTWLGTQYF | TRBJ2-3 | - | - | TRBV27
TGTGCCAGCAGTGCGGGGAGGGGGCGCCGGTATGGCTACACCTTC | CASSAGRGRRYGYTF | TRBJ1-2 | TRBD1 | - | TRBV6-1
TGCGCCAGCACAACGGGAGTATGGACCGGGGAGCTGTTTTTT | CASTTGVWTGELFF | TRBJ2-2 | - | - | TRBV10-2
TGCGCCAGCAGCCAAAAAACGGACAGGTCAACCCTCCACTTT | CASSQKTDRSTLHF | TRBJ1-6 | TRBD1 | - | TRBV4-1
TGCGCCAGCATAGGTGGGGAAGAGACCCAGTACTTC | CASIGGEETQYF | TRBJ2-5 | - | - | TRBV5-1
TGTGCCAGCAGCTCCCCCCCAGGGAGCTATGGCTACACCTTC | CASSSPPGSYGYTF | TRBJ1-2 | - | - | TRBV5-6
TGCACCAGCAGCCAAGTCACTGGGGGGATGGATACGCAGTATTTT | CTSSQVTGGMDTQYF | TRBJ2-3 | - | - | TRBV1
TGCGCCAGCAGCCAAGAACGCGGCGCTCGGGACCCTCTCTACGAGCAGTACTTC | CASSQERGARDPLYEQYF | TRBJ2-7 | - | - | TRBV4-1
TGCGCCAGCAGCTCCCGAGAGACCCAGTACTTC | CASSSRETQYF | TRBJ2-5 | - | - | TRBV5-1
TGTGCCAGCCGAGGGGAGGGGAACACCGGGGAGCTGTTTTTT | CASRGEGNTGELFF | TRBJ2-2 | TRBD2 | - | TRBV6-5
TGTGCCAGCAGCTCGGTTGGGGGTGAGCAGTTCTTC | CASSSVGGEQFF | TRBJ2-1 | - | - | TRBV9
TGTGCCAGCAGCCACGGACCCTACGGGACTAGCGGTCACAATGAGCAGTTCTTC | CASSHGPYGTSGHNEQFF | TRBJ2-1 | TRBD2 | - | TRBV4-2
TGTGCCAGCAGCGTAGCTTATAGCAATGAGCAGTTCTTC | CASSVAYSNEQFF | TRBJ2-1 | - | - | TRBV9
TGTGCCAGTAGTACTGCCGGGGCCGGGGAGCTGTTTTTT | CASSTAGAGELFF | TRBJ2-2 | - | - | TRBV19
TGTGCCAGCCACGGGGGCTCCCACTATGGCTACACCTTC | CASHGGSHYGYTF | TRBJ1-2 | - | - | TRBV27
TGTGCCAGCAGCTTGAACGGGGGGGTACAAGAGACCCAGTACTTC | CASSLNGGVQETQYF | TRBJ2-5 | TRBD2 | once | TRBV7-9
TGCGCCAGCACCGCTAGCGGGAACACCGGGGAGCTGTTTTTT | CASTASGNTGELFF | TRBJ2-2 | TRBD2 | - | TRBV5-1
TGTGCCAGCAGTTACCCACGGGACACCAACATTCAGTACTTC | CASSYPRDTNIQYF | TRBJ2-4 | - | - | TRBV6-6
TGTGCCAGCAGCCGGACTAGCGGGTATACCTCCTACGAGCAGTACTTC | CASSRTSGYTSYEQYF | TRBJ2-7 | TRBD2 | - | TRBV2
TGTGCCAGCAACCACCGCAGGGGGGAGCAGTACTTC | CASNHRRGEQYF | TRBJ2-7 | TRBD1 | - | TRBV11-2
TGTGCCAGCAGTTACCCCCCCGGAGGGATCGACGAGCAGTACTTC | CASSYPPGGIDEQYF | TRBJ2-7 | - | - | TRBV6-6
TGTGCCAGCAGTCCGCATGGGGACGAGCAGTACTTC | CASSPHGDEQYF | TRBJ2-7 | - | - | TRBV2
TGTGCCATCAGTGGGGGACAGGGAGATTCTTCCTACGAGCAGTACTTC | CAISGGQGDSSYEQYF | TRBJ2-7 | TRBD1 | few | TRBV10-3
TGTGCCAGCAGCTCGGGACAATTCGGGGAGACCCAGTACTTC | CASSSGQFGETQYF | TRBJ2-5 | - | - | TRBV5-4
TGTGCCAGCAGGGGGAATAACAACTTCCAAGAGACCCAGTACTTC | CASRGNNNFQETQYF | TRBJ2-5 | - | - | TRBV2
TGTGCCAGCAGCGCCCGCCCCCCGTCTGTCAGCAATCAGCCCCAGCATTTT | CASSARPPSVSNQPQHF | TRBJ1-5 | - | - | TRBV21-1
TGCGCCAGCAGCCCCGGGACGCGGGCGGGGGGCAGCGAGCAGTACTTC | CASSPGTRAGGSEQYF | TRBJ2-7 | TRBD2 | - | TRBV5-1
TGTGCCAGCAGCGTAGGGACTAGCGGGGAAGAGACCCAGTACTTC | CASSVGTSGEETQYF | TRBJ2-5 | TRBD2 | - | TRBV9
TGCGCCAGCAGTCCAACATTTACGGGGAAGGGTTCACCCCTCCACTTT | CASSPTFTGKGSPLHF | TRBJ1-6 | - | - | TRBV4-3
TGTGCCAGCAGGGGGAACACTGAAGCTTTCTTT | CASRGNTEAFF | TRBJ1-1 | - | - | TRBV6-1
TGTGCCAGCAGCGGAGCAGACAGGGTAGCTTCACCCCTCCACTTT | CASSGADRVASPLHF | TRBJ1-6 | TRBD1 | once | TRBV7-2
TGTGCCAGCAGTGAAGCGCATATTGCGCGTCGATCCGGGGAGCTGTTTTTT | CASSEAHIARRSGELFF | TRBJ2-2 | - | - | TRBV6-1
TGTGCCAGCAGTTACTCGCCAGGGAACACTGAAGCTTTCTTT | CASSYSPGNTEAFF | TRBJ1-1 | - | once | TRBV6-5
TGTGCCTGGATAGGCAGGGATATCGGGAGCAATCAGCCCCAGCATTTT | CAWIGRDIGSNQPQHF | TRBJ1-5 | - | - | TRBV30
TGCGCCAGCAGCTCCTATCCGGGACAGGGGGTCTACGAGCAGTACTTC | CASSSYPGQGVYEQYF | TRBJ2-7 | TRBD1 | - | TRBV5-1
TGTGCCAGCCAGGGACGGCGGATCCTCTCTGGAAACACCATATATTTT | CASQGRRILSGNTIYF | TRBJ1-3 | - | - | TRBV2
TGTGCCAGCAGCGCCGGAACCGGGACAGGGGGCAAAGGCCAGTACTTC | CASSAGTGTGGKGQYF | TRBJ2-7 | TRBD1 | - | TRBV7-3
TGCAGTGCTCCGGGAATCGATGGCTACACCTTC | CSAPGIDGYTF | TRBJ1-2 | - | - | TRBV20-1
TGTGCCAGCAGCGAAGGATGGGAGTCAACTAATGAAAAACTGTTTTTT | CASSEGWESTNEKLFF | TRBJ1-4 | - | - | TRBV9
TGTGCCAGCAGTGAGGAGGGGGCGGGAGGGCCGTACAATGAGCAGTTCTTC | CASSEEGAGGPYNEQFF | TRBJ2-1 | TRBD2 | - | TRBV2
TGCGCCAGCAGCTTGGGGCAGGGGGGAGCAACTAATGAAAAACTGTTTTTT | CASSLGQGGATNEKLFF | TRBJ1-4 | TRBD1 | - | TRBV5-1
TGTGCCAGTAGTATAGCCCCCGGGGGAAGGATCAACATTCAGTACTTC | CASSIAPGGRINIQYF | TRBJ2-4 | - | - | TRBV19
TGTGCCAGTAGTCTAAGACAGGGCGGGAGCACTGAAGCTTTCTTT | CASSLRQGGSTEAFF | TRBJ1-1 | TRBD1 | - | TRBV19